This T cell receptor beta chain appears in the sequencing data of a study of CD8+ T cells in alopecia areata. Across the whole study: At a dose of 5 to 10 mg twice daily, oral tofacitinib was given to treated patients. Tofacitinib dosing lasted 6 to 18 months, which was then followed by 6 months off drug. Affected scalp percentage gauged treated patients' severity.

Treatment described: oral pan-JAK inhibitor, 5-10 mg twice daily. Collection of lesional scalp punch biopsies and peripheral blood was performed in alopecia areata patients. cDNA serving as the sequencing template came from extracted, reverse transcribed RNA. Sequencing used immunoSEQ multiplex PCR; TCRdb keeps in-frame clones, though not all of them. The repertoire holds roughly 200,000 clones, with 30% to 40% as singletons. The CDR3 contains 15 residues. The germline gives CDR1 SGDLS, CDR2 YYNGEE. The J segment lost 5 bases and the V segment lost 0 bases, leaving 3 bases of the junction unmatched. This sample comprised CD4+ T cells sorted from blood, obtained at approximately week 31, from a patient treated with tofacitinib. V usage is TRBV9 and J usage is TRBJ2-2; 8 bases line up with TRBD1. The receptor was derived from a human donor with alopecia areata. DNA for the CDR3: TGTGCCAGCAGCGTAGCAGGGGGCATAACCGGGGAGCTGTTTTTT. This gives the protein CASSVAGGITGELFF. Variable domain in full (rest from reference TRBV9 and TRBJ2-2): DSGVTQTPKHLITATGQRVTLRCSPRSGDLSVYWYQQSLDQGLQFLIQYYNGEERAKGNILERFSAQQFPDLHSELNLSSLELGDSALYFCASSVAGGITGELFFGEGSRLTVL.